These T cell receptor beta chains were read from a single sample in a study of radiation and T cells in renal cell carcinoma. The table came from immunoSEQ multiplex PCR; TCRdb's copy has only in-frame clones and leaves some out. The sample records 14,000 to 15,000 clones, approximately 60% being singletons. The material was tumor tissue, obtained from a patient whose treatment was nephrectomy without radiotherapy. These TCRs come from a man in his sixties with renal cell carcinoma. CDR3s include the opening cysteine and the closing phenylalanine or tryptophan. D genes are given only for firm matches. Clone size appears in some rows only: once, few, many, or a class for an expanded clone.

cdr3_nt: TGTGCCAGCAGCCAATTTCGCGGTTTTAGCTCCTACGAGCAGTACTTC
cdr3_aa: CASSQFRGFSSYEQYF
d_call: NA
v_call: TRBV7-9
clone_size: few
j_call: TRBJ2-7

cdr3_nt: TGTGCCTGGAGTAAAGGGGCAGCGGGAAAGACCCAGTACTTC
cdr3_aa: CAWSKGAAGKTQYF
d_call: TRBD2
v_call: TRBV30
clone_size: NA
j_call: TRBJ2-5

cdr3_nt: TGCAGCGTTGAAGAACGACAGCTAAATGGCTACACCTTC
cdr3_aa: CSVEERQLNGYTF
d_call: NA
v_call: TRBV29-1
clone_size: NA
j_call: TRBJ1-2

cdr3_nt: TGTGCCAGCAGCTTCACAGGGACTATGAACACTGAAGCTTTCTTT
cdr3_aa: CASSFTGTMNTEAFF
d_call: NA
v_call: TRBV7-9
clone_size: NA
j_call: TRBJ1-1

cdr3_nt: TGTGCCAGCAGCTTTGCAAATACCGGGGAGCTGTTTTTT
cdr3_aa: CASSFANTGELFF
d_call: NA
v_call: TRBV7-3
clone_size: NA
j_call: TRBJ2-2

cdr3_nt: TGTGCCAGTAGTGTACTAGCGGGAAACACAGATACGCAGTATTTT
cdr3_aa: CASSVLAGNTDTQYF
d_call: TRBD2
v_call: TRBV19
clone_size: NA
j_call: TRBJ2-3

cdr3_nt: TGTGCCAGCAAAGGGGTGACGATTTCCCCCACCGGGGAGCTGTTTTTT
cdr3_aa: CASKGVTISPTGELFF
d_call: NA
v_call: TRBV2
clone_size: NA
j_call: TRBJ2-2

cdr3_nt: TGTGCCAGCAGCCTATCTTTTGGGAACGAGCAGTTCTTC
cdr3_aa: CASSLSFGNEQFF
d_call: NA
v_call: TRBV7-2
clone_size: few
j_call: TRBJ2-1

cdr3_nt: TGTGCCAGCAGCCCGGGAGAGAAACTATACGAGCAGTACTTC
cdr3_aa: CASSPGEKLYEQYF
d_call: NA
v_call: TRBV7-2
clone_size: NA
j_call: TRBJ2-7

cdr3_nt: TGTGCCAGCTCGACACTTCAAGAGACCCAGTACTTC
cdr3_aa: CASSTLQETQYF
d_call: NA
v_call: TRBV2
clone_size: NA
j_call: TRBJ2-5

cdr3_nt: TGTGCCCACAGAAGGGGCTCTAGCACAGATACGCAGTATTTT
cdr3_aa: CAHRRGSSTDTQYF
d_call: NA
v_call: TRBV21-1
clone_size: NA
j_call: TRBJ2-3

cdr3_nt: TGTGCCAGCAGCTTTTGGGCAGGCACTGAAGCTTTCTTT
cdr3_aa: CASSFWAGTEAFF
d_call: NA
v_call: TRBV7-9
clone_size: NA
j_call: TRBJ1-1

cdr3_nt: TGTGCCAGCAGCTGGGGGGCTATACAGAATAATTCACCCCTCCACTTT
cdr3_aa: CASSWGAIQNNSPLHF
d_call: NA
v_call: TRBV5-4
clone_size: NA
j_call: TRBJ1-6

cdr3_nt: TGTGCCAGCAGCCTCGACCGGACAGGGGTGGTTGGAAACACCATATATTTT
cdr3_aa: CASSLDRTGVVGNTIYF
d_call: TRBD1
v_call: TRBV4-2
clone_size: few
j_call: TRBJ1-3

cdr3_nt: TGCGCCAGCAGCAGAAGCGGGGGGGCCGCTGAAGATACGCAGTATTTT
cdr3_aa: CASSRSGGAAEDTQYF
d_call: TRBD2
v_call: TRBV5-1
clone_size: NA
j_call: TRBJ2-3

cdr3_nt: TGTGCCAGCAGCGCAAGCTACGAGCAGTACTTC
cdr3_aa: CASSASYEQYF
d_call: NA
v_call: TRBV7-9
clone_size: NA
j_call: TRBJ2-7

cdr3_nt: TGTGCCAGCAGTCCTTTTCCCAACACCGGGGAGCTGTTTTTT
cdr3_aa: CASSPFPNTGELFF
d_call: NA
v_call: TRBV6-4
clone_size: NA
j_call: TRBJ2-2

cdr3_nt: TGTGCCAGCAGCTTTTCTAGCGGCCAGGTCGGCTTC
cdr3_aa: CASSFSSGQVGF
d_call: TRBD2
v_call: TRBV7-2
clone_size: NA
j_call: TRBJ2-7

cdr3_nt: TGCGCCAGCAGCCTGACTAGCGGTAGCAATGAGCAGTTCTTC
cdr3_aa: CASSLTSGSNEQFF
d_call: TRBD2
v_call: TRBV5-1
clone_size: NA
j_call: TRBJ2-1

cdr3_nt: TGTGCCAGCAGTCTCACAGGGTGGAATCAGCCCCAGCATTTT
cdr3_aa: CASSLTGWNQPQHF
d_call: NA
v_call: TRBV27
clone_size: few
j_call: TRBJ1-5

cdr3_nt: TGTGCCAGCAGTTTGACAGGGGGGCTTGGTAATCAGCCCCAGCATTTT
cdr3_aa: CASSLTGGLGNQPQHF
d_call: TRBD1
v_call: TRBV28
clone_size: NA
j_call: TRBJ1-5

cdr3_nt: TGCGCCAGCAGCGGTGGGAGTATCGCTGGAAACACCATATATTTT
cdr3_aa: CASSGGSIAGNTIYF
d_call: NA
v_call: TRBV5-1
clone_size: medium-sized
j_call: TRBJ1-3

cdr3_nt: TGTGCCAGCAAGGGGCCGGGCGGCACAGATACGCAGTATTTT
cdr3_aa: CASKGPGGTDTQYF
d_call: NA
v_call: TRBV27
clone_size: NA
j_call: TRBJ2-3

cdr3_nt: TGTGCCAGTAGTATAGGGCCGGGTCAAGAGACCCAGTACTTC
cdr3_aa: CASSIGPGQETQYF
d_call: NA
v_call: TRBV19
clone_size: NA
j_call: TRBJ2-5

cdr3_nt: TGTGCCAGTACACGTGATAGCTCCTACAATGAGCAGTTCTTC
cdr3_aa: CASTRDSSYNEQFF
d_call: NA
v_call: TRBV6-5
clone_size: few
j_call: TRBJ2-1

cdr3_nt: TGTGCCAGTTACAGGGGGCGAGGGAACACTGAAGCTTTCTTT
cdr3_aa: CASYRGRGNTEAFF
d_call: TRBD1
v_call: TRBV2
clone_size: few
j_call: TRBJ1-1

cdr3_nt: TGTGCCATCAGTGAACGCAGGGGAAGAGGGAACGAGCAGTACTTC
cdr3_aa: CAISERRGRGNEQYF
d_call: NA
v_call: TRBV10-3
clone_size: NA
j_call: TRBJ2-7

cdr3_nt: TGTGCCAGCAGTGACCCGGGGCAGGAGGCCAAAAACATTCAGTACTTC
cdr3_aa: CASSDPGQEAKNIQYF
d_call: NA
v_call: TRBV6-1
clone_size: NA
j_call: TRBJ2-4

cdr3_nt: TGCAGTGCTAGTAAAAACACTGAAGCTTTCTTT
cdr3_aa: CSASKNTEAFF
d_call: NA
v_call: TRBV20-1
clone_size: NA
j_call: TRBJ1-1

cdr3_nt: TGCGCCAGCAGCCAAGGTGGAGCGGGAGGGCCGGAGGAGCAGTTCTTC
cdr3_aa: CASSQGGAGGPEEQFF
d_call: TRBD2
v_call: TRBV4-3
clone_size: NA
j_call: TRBJ2-1

cdr3_nt: TGTGCCACCAGCAGAGGCCTAGCGGGGCGGTCGGAGACCCAGTACTTC
cdr3_aa: CATSRGLAGRSETQYF
d_call: TRBD2
v_call: TRBV15
clone_size: medium-sized
j_call: TRBJ2-5

cdr3_nt: TGTGCCAGCAGCTTACGAGCGGGGGACAATGAGCAGTTCTTC
cdr3_aa: CASSLRAGDNEQFF
d_call: TRBD2
v_call: TRBV7-2
clone_size: NA
j_call: TRBJ2-1

cdr3_nt: TGTGCCATCAGTGAGTATGACCGGGTTACGCTGGGGAACTACAATGAGCAGTTCTTC
cdr3_aa: CAISEYDRVTLGNYNEQFF
d_call: NA
v_call: TRBV10-3
clone_size: NA
j_call: TRBJ2-1

cdr3_nt: TGTGCCAGCAGAATGGTGGGTATGGATACGCAGTATTTT
cdr3_aa: CASRMVGMDTQYF
d_call: NA
v_call: TRBV27
clone_size: NA
j_call: TRBJ2-3

cdr3_nt: TGTGCCAGTAGTATAGCAGGAACCATGGGAAGCAATCAGCCCCAGCATTTT
cdr3_aa: CASSIAGTMGSNQPQHF
d_call: NA
v_call: TRBV19
clone_size: medium-sized
j_call: TRBJ1-5

cdr3_nt: TGTGCCAGCATTCACCTTGCAGGGCTACAAGAGACCCAGTACTTC
cdr3_aa: CASIHLAGLQETQYF
d_call: NA
v_call: TRBV2
clone_size: NA
j_call: TRBJ2-5

cdr3_nt: TGTGCCAGTAGCGGCCCGACAGGAGGCACAGATACGCAGTATTTT
cdr3_aa: CASSGPTGGTDTQYF
d_call: NA
v_call: TRBV19
clone_size: few
j_call: TRBJ2-3

cdr3_nt: TGCGCCAGCAGCCAAGAAGGGCTAGCGCTCGGGGAGCTGTTTTTT
cdr3_aa: CASSQEGLALGELFF
d_call: NA
v_call: TRBV4-1
clone_size: NA
j_call: TRBJ2-2

cdr3_nt: TGTGCCAGCAGTTTAAGCCGCGCGGGTACCAATCAGCCCCAGCATTTT
cdr3_aa: CASSLSRAGTNQPQHF
d_call: NA
v_call: TRBV28
clone_size: NA
j_call: TRBJ1-5

cdr3_nt: TGCGCCAGCAGCCAAGACCGGCCTAGCGGGGGGAACACCGGGGAGCTGTTTTTT
cdr3_aa: CASSQDRPSGGNTGELFF
d_call: TRBD2
v_call: TRBV4-1
clone_size: NA
j_call: TRBJ2-2

cdr3_nt: TGTGCCAGCAGCTTAATCAGGGAGTATGGCTACACCTTC
cdr3_aa: CASSLIREYGYTF
d_call: NA
v_call: TRBV7-9
clone_size: few
j_call: TRBJ1-2

cdr3_nt: TGTGCCATCAAGGTTGGGAATGCCTACAATGAGCAGTTCTTC
cdr3_aa: CAIKVGNAYNEQFF
d_call: NA
v_call: TRBV10-3
clone_size: NA
j_call: TRBJ2-1

cdr3_nt: TGTGCCAGCAGCTTAGGTTATTTGAGTAGCGGGAGGGCCTACAATGAGCAGTTCTTC
cdr3_aa: CASSLGYLSSGRAYNEQFF
d_call: TRBD2
v_call: TRBV7-2
clone_size: NA
j_call: TRBJ2-1

cdr3_nt: TGTGCCAGCAGCGTTACCGGGAGTAACCATGAGCAGTTCTTC
cdr3_aa: CASSVTGSNHEQFF
d_call: NA
v_call: TRBV9
clone_size: few
j_call: TRBJ2-1

cdr3_nt: TGTGCCAGCGGACTAGCGGGGGTCGGCACCGGGGAGCTGTTTTTT
cdr3_aa: CASGLAGVGTGELFF
d_call: TRBD2
v_call: TRBV6-1
clone_size: NA
j_call: TRBJ2-2

cdr3_nt: TGTGCCAGCTCACCACGCTCCGGGAACTCTGGGGCCAACGTCCTGACTTTC
cdr3_aa: CASSPRSGNSGANVLTF
d_call: NA
v_call: TRBV18
clone_size: few
j_call: TRBJ2-6

cdr3_nt: TGTGCCAGCAGCCCGGGGACAGGCTACCAAGAGACCCAGTACTTC
cdr3_aa: CASSPGTGYQETQYF
d_call: TRBD1
v_call: TRBV7-8
clone_size: NA
j_call: TRBJ2-5

cdr3_nt: TGTGCCAGCAGCTCCGGGACAGGGGGCTTGAGTGAAAAACTGTTTTTT
cdr3_aa: CASSSGTGGLSEKLFF
d_call: TRBD1
v_call: TRBV9
clone_size: NA
j_call: TRBJ1-4

cdr3_nt: TGTGCCAGCAGCTCTTTGCGCGGGGGGGCCCGGGAGCAGTTCTTC
cdr3_aa: CASSSLRGGAREQFF
d_call: TRBD2
v_call: TRBV7-2
clone_size: medium-sized
j_call: TRBJ2-1

cdr3_nt: TGTGCCAGCAGAACCCTCGGGGGCGCCATATATTTT
cdr3_aa: CASRTLGGAIYF
d_call: NA
v_call: TRBV27
clone_size: NA
j_call: TRBJ1-3

cdr3_nt: TGTGCCAGCAGCTCATTAGGGTCCTATGGCTACACCTTC
cdr3_aa: CASSSLGSYGYTF
d_call: NA
v_call: TRBV7-8
clone_size: NA
j_call: TRBJ1-2

cdr3_nt: TGTGCCAGCAGCACGGACAGGGAGGGGGAAAAACTGTTTTTT
cdr3_aa: CASSTDREGEKLFF
d_call: TRBD1
v_call: TRBV7-9
clone_size: NA
j_call: TRBJ1-4

cdr3_nt: TGTGCCAGCCGACCGGGACGTTCTTTCAATGAGCAGTTCTTC
cdr3_aa: CASRPGRSFNEQFF
d_call: NA
v_call: TRBV27
clone_size: few
j_call: TRBJ2-1